This TCR beta chain came from a study of shared clonotypes between healthy human individuals. Profiling relied on immunoSEQ multiplex PCR, and the TCRdb table lists in-frame clones only, not all of them. The sample records 550,000 to 600,000 clones, 95% to 98% being singletons. Germline-derived CDR1 and CDR2 are PRHDT and FYEKMQ (reference sequence). The V gene end was trimmed by 4 bases and the J gene end by 0 bases; junction bases not matched to a gene: 9. The CDR3 extends over 17 amino acids. Naive CD8 cells comprised CD45RO-negative, CCR7-positively selected cells, excluding terminally differentiated effector memory CD45RA+ cells.

The V and J genes are TRBV13 and TRBJ1-1; 9 bases align to TRBD1. Sequencing used naive CD8+ T cells sorted from blood. The receptor comes from a man in his thirties or forties in good health. The chain's CDR3 is CASSSPGQGPMNTEAFF. The CDR3 coding sequence is TGTGCCAGCAGCTCTCCGGGACAGGGACCGATGAACACTGAAGCTTTCTTT.